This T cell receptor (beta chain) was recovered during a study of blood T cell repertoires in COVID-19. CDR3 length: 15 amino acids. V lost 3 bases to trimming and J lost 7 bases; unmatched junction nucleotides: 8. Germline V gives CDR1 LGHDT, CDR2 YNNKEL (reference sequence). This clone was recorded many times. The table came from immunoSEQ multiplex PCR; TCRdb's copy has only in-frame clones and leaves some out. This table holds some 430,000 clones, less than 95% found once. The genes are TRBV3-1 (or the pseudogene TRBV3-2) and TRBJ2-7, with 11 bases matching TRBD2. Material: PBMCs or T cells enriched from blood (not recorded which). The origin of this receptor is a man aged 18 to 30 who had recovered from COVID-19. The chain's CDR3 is CASSHVAGGPLEQYF. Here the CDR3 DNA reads TGTGCCAGCAGCCACGTAGCGGGAGGGCCTCTGGAGCAGTACTTC.